This T cell receptor (beta chain) was recorded in a study of control samples from healthy donors and cancer patients. Clones were read by immunoSEQ multiplex PCR, and TCRdb kept only the in-frame ones, dropping some. The sample has fewer than 200,000 clones, just over 90% seen once. The CDR3 extends over 13 amino acids. With 5 bases removed from V and 8 bases from J, the gap between germline ends came to 13 bases. CDR1 and CDR2 from the germline V gene are SGHKS and YYEKEE (reference sequence). This clonotype was obtained from a young man in good health. Sequenced: blood. The J gene is TRBJ1-4, the V gene TRBV5-5, with D perhaps matching TRBD1 (6 bases). CDR3 nucleotide sequence: TGTGCCAGCAGGACAGACAGGCTCGAAAAACTGTTTTTT. As protein: CASRTDRLEKLFF.